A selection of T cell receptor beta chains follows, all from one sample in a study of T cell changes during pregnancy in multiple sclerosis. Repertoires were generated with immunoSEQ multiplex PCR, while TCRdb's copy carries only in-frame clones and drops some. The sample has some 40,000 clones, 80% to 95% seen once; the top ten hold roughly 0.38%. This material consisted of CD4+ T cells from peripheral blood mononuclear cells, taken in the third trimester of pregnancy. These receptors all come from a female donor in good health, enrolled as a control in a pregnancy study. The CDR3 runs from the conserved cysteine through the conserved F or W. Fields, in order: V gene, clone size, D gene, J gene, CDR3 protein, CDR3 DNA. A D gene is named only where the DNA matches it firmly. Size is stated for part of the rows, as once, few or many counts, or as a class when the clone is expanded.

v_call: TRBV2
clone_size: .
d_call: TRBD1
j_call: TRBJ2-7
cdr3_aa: CASSEDFGDRYEQYF
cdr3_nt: TGTGCCAGCAGTGAAGATTTTGGGGACAGATACGAGCAGTACTTC

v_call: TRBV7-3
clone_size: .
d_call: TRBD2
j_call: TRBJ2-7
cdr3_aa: CASSYSGGAREQYF
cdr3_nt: TGTGCCAGCAGCTATAGCGGGGGGGCAAGGGAGCAGTACTTC

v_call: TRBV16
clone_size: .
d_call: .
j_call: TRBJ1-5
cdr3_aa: CASSPRGAGGNQPQHF
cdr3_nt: TGTGCCAGCAGCCCCCGGGGGGCCGGGGGCAATCAGCCCCAGCATTTT

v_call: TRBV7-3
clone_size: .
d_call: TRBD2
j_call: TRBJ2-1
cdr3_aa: CASSFWASGNNEQFF
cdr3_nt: TGTGCCAGCAGCTTCTGGGCTAGCGGAAACAATGAGCAGTTCTTC

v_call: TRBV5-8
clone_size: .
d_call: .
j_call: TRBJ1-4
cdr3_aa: CASTTGTPLRAEKLFF
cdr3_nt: TGTGCCAGCACAACGGGTACCCCCTTAAGAGCTGAAAAACTGTTTTTT

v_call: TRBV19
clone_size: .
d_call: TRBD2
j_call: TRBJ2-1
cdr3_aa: CASLPSGLAGADEQFF
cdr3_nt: TGTGCCAGCCTACCCTCCGGACTAGCGGGAGCCGATGAGCAGTTCTTC

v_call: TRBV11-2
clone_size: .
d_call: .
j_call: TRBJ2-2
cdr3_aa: CASSLEAGTGELFF
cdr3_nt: TGTGCCAGCAGCTTAGAGGCAGGTACCGGGGAGCTGTTTTTT

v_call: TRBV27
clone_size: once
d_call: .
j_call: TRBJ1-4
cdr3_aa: CASSFRGREKLFF
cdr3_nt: TGTGCCAGCAGTTTCCGAGGGCGTGAAAAACTGTTTTTT

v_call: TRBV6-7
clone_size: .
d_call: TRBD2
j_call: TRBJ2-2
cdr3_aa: CASSQPGLAGGGELFF
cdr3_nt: TGTGCCAGCAGTCAGCCGGGACTAGCGGGAGGAGGGGAGCTGTTTTTT

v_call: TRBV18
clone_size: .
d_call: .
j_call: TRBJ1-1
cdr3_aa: CASSPRSGFTEAFF
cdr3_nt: TGTGCCAGCTCACCACGGTCGGGTTTTACTGAAGCTTTCTTT

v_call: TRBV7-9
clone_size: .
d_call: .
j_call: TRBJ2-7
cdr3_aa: CASSSQDRGEQYF
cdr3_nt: TGTGCCAGCAGCTCTCAGGATAGGGGCGAGCAGTACTTC

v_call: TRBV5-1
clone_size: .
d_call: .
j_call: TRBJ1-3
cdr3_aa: CASSPREGYSGNTIYF
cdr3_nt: TGCGCCAGCAGCCCCAGGGAGGGTTATTCTGGAAACACCATATATTTT

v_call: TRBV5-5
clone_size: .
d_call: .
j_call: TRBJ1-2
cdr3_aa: CASSLVQGNYGYTF
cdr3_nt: TGTGCCAGCAGCTTGGTACAGGGAAACTATGGCTACACCTTC

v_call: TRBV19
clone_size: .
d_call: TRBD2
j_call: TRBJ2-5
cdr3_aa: CASSMTSRETQYF
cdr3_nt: TGTGCCAGTAGTATGACTAGCCGGGAGACCCAGTACTTC

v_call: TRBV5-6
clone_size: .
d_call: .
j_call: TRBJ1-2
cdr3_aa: CASSLAAGYGYTF
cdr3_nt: TGTGCCAGCAGCTTGGCCGCCGGCTATGGCTACACCTTC

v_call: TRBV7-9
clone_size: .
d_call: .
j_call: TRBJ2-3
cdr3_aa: CASSLTEEISPQYF
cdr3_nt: TGTGCCAGCAGCTTAACCGAGGAGATCTCCCCGCAGTATTTT

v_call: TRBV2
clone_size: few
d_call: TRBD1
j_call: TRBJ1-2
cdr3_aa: CASCRDRGANGYTF
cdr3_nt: TGTGCCAGCTGCCGGGACAGGGGAGCGAATGGCTACACCTTC

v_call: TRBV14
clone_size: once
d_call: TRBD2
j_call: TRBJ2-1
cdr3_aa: CASSPRSLAAKSNEQFF
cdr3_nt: TGTGCCAGCAGCCCAAGATCACTAGCGGCCAAATCCAATGAGCAGTTCTTC

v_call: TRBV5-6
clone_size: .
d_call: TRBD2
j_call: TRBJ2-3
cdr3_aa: CASSTAGTSGRNTDTQYF
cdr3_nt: TGTGCCAGCAGCACAGCCGGGACTAGCGGGAGGAACACAGATACGCAGTATTTT

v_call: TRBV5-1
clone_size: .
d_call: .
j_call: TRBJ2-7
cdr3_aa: CASSYYPGSQASEQYF
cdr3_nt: TGCGCCAGCAGCTACTATCCGGGATCTCAAGCTAGCGAGCAGTACTTC

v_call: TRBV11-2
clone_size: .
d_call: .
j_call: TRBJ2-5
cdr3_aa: CASSLVGGETQYF
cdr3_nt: TGTGCCAGCAGCTTAGTAGGCGGGGAGACCCAGTACTTC

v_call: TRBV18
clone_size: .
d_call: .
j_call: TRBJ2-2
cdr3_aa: CASSPWTDPGGELFF
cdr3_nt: TGTGCCAGCTCACCCTGGACAGATCCTGGCGGGGAGCTGTTTTTT

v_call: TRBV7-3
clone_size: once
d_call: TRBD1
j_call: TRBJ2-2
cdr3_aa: CASSQGTGGSGELFF
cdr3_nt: TGTGCCAGCAGCCAGGGGACAGGGGGATCCGGGGAGCTGTTTTTT

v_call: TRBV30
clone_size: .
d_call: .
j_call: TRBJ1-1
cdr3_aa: CAWSATGGTEAFF
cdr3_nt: TGTGCCTGGAGCGCTACGGGGGGGACTGAAGCTTTCTTT

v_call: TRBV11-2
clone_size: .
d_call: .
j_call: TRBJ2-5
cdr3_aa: CASSPRGGTQYF
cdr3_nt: TGTGCCAGCAGCCCCCGGGGAGGGACCCAGTACTTC

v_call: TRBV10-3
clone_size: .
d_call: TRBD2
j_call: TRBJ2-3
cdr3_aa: CAISGGVAGGGADTQYF
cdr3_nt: TGTGCCATCAGTGGGGGGGTAGCGGGAGGAGGTGCAGATACGCAGTATTTT

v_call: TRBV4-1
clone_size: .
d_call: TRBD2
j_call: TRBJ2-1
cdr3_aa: CASSRTSSGGARDEQFF
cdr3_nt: TGCGCCAGCAGCCGAACCTCTAGCGGGGGGGCTCGCGATGAGCAGTTCTTC

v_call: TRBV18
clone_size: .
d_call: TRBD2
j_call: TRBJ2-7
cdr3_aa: CASSPQAGPPLEQYF
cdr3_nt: TGTGCCAGCTCACCCCAAGCGGGGCCCCCGCTCGAGCAGTACTTC

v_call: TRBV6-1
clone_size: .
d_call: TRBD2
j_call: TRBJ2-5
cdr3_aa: CASSELAGEGETQYF
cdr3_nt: TGTGCCAGCAGTGAACTAGCGGGAGAGGGGGAGACCCAGTACTTC

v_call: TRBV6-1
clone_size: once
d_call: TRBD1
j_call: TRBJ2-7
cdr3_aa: CASRGGTGATYEQYF
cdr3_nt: TGTGCCAGCAGAGGAGGGACAGGGGCAACCTACGAGCAGTACTTC

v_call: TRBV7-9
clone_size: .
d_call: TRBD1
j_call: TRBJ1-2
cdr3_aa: CASSLSDRANYGYTF
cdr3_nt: TGTGCCAGCAGCTTATCGGACAGGGCTAACTATGGCTACACCTTC

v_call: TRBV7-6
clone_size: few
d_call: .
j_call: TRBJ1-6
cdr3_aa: CASSRGGNSPLHF
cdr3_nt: TGTGCCAGCAGCCGAGGAGGGAATTCACCCCTCCACTTT

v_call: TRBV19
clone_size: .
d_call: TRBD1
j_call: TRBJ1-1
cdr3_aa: CATSTGLLTEAFF
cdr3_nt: TGTGCCACCTCGACAGGGCTCCTCACTGAAGCTTTCTTT

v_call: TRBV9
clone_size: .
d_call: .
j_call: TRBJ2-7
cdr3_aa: CASSVSAGNSYEQYF
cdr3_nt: TGTGCCAGCAGCGTATCTGCGGGAAACTCCTACGAGCAGTACTTC

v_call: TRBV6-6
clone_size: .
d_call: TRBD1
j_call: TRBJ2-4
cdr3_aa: CASSRQGARVGDIQYF
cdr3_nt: TGTGCCAGCAGCCGACAGGGGGCACGGGTAGGAGACATTCAGTACTTC

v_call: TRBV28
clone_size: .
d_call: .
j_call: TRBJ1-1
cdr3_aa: CASSLFGGADGRTEAFF
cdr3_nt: TGTGCCAGCAGTTTATTCGGGGGGGCCGATGGTCGGACTGAAGCTTTCTTT

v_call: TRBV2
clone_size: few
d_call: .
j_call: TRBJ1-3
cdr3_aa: CASSRSSGNTIYF
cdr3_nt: TGTGCCAGCAGCAGATCCTCTGGAAACACCATATATTTT

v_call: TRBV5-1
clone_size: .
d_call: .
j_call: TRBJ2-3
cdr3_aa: CASRGGGTDTQYF
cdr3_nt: TGCGCCAGCAGGGGAGGGGGGACAGATACGCAGTATTTT

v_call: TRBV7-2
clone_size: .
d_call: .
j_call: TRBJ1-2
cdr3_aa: CASSLGPQDGYTF
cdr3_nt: TGTGCCAGCAGCTTAGGGCCACAGGATGGCTACACCTTC

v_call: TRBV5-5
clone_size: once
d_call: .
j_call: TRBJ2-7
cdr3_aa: CASSLLVPYEQYF
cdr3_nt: TGTGCCAGCAGCTTACTAGTACCCTACGAGCAGTACTTC

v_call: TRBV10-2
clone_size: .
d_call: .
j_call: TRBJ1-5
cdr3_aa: CASSESRRDQPQHF
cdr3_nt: TGCGCCAGCAGTGAGTCGAGGCGGGATCAGCCCCAGCATTTT

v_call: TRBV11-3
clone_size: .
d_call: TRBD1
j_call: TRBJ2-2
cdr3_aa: CASSLDPGGGTGELFF
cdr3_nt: TGTGCCAGCAGCTTAGACCCAGGGGGCGGAACCGGGGAGCTGTTTTTT

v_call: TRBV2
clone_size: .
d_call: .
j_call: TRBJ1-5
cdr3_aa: CASSQQGSNQPQHF
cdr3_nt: TGTGCCAGCAGTCAACAGGGAAGCAATCAGCCCCAGCATTTT

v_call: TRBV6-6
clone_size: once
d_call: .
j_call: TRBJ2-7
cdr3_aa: CASSYSMREHEQYF
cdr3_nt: TGTGCCAGCAGTTACTCGATGAGGGAACACGAGCAGTACTTC

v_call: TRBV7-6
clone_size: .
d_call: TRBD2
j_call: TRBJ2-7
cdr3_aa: CASSSRTSGGKDYEQYF
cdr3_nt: TGTGCCAGCAGCTCTCGGACTAGCGGGGGTAAAGACTACGAGCAGTACTTC

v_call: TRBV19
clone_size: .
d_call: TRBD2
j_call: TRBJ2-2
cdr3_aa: CASSSGTRRSLGGELFF
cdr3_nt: TGTGCCAGTAGCTCCGGGACTAGGAGATCTCTGGGCGGGGAGCTGTTTTTT

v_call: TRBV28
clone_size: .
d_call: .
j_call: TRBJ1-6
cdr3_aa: CASSFRGSSPLHF
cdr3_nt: TGTGCCAGCAGTTTCAGGGGAAGTTCACCCCTCCACTTT

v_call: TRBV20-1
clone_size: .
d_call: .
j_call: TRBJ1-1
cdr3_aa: CSAGGDTEAFF
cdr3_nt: TGCAGTGCGGGGGGGGATACTGAAGCTTTCTTT

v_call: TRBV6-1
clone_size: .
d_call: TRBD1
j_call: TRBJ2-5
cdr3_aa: CAGSEYDRGRLETQYF
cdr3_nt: TGTGCCGGCAGTGAATATGACAGGGGTAGATTAGAGACCCAGTACTTC